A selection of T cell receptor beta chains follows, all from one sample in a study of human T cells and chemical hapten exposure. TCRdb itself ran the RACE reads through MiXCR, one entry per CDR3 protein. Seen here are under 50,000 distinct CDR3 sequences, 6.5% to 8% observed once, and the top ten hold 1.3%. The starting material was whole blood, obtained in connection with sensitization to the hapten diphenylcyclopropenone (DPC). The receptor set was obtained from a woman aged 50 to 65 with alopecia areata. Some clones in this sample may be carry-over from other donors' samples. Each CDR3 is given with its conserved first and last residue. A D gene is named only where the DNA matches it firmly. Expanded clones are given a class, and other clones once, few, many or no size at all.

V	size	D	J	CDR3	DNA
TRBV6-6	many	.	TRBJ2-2	CASSYSGHGELFF	TGTGCCAGCAGTTACTCGGGTCACGGGGAGCTGTTTTTT
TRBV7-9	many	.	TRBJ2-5	CASRPPTVLASPQETQYF	TGTGCCAGTCGCCCCCCTACGGTTCTCGCGTCCCCCCAAGAGACCCAGTACTTC
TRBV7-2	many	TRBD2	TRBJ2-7	CASSDSGASSYEQYF	TGTGCCAGCAGCGATAGCGGGGCCAGCTCCTACGAGCAGTACTTC
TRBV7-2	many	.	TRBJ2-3	CASSLRIRGSSTDTQYF	TGTGCCAGCAGCTTACGGATCCGGGGTTCTAGCACAGATACGCAGTATTTT
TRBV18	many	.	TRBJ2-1	CASSPPGRGPHNEQFF	TGTGCCAGCTCACCACCGGGCAGGGGTCCCCACAATGAGCAGTTCTTC
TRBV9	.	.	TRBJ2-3	CASKFTRGITDTQYF	TGTGCCAGCAAGTTCACTAGAGGGATCACAGATACGCAGTATTTT
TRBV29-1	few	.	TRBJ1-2	CSVVDRNTF	TGCAGCGTTGTTGACAGGAACACCTTC
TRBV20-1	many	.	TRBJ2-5	CSAQTLEYQETQYF	TGCAGTGCCCAGACTCTGGAGTACCAAGAGACCCAGTACTTC
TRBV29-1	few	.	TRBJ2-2	CSVESGNWELFF	TGCAGCGTCGAATCCGGTAATTGGGAGCTGTTTTTT
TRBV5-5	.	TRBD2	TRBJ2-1	CASSTLAGGFSYNEQFF	TGTGCCAGCAGCACTTTAGCGGGAGGGTTCTCCTACAATGAGCAGTTCTTC
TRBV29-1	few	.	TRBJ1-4	CSVEDTTGADREKLFF	TGCAGCGTTGAAGATACCACGGGGGCGGATCGTGAAAAACTGTTTTTT
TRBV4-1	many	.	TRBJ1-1	CASSQETAYRDTEAFF	TGCGCCAGCAGCCAAGAGACGGCATACCGCGACACTGAAGCTTTCTTT
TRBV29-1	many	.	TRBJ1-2	CSVVRSYGYTF	TGCAGCGTTGTCCGTTCCTATGGCTACACCTTC
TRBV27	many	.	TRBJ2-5	CASSLSLRSYQETQYF	TGTGCCAGCAGTTTATCCCTCAGATCGTACCAAGAGACCCAGTACTTC
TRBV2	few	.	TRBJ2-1	CASSPRIVGEQFF	TGTGCCAGCAGCCCACGAATAGTGGGTGAGCAGTTCTTC
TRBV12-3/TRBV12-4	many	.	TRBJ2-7	CASSASLGRGHEQYF	TGTGCCAGCAGTGCTTCTTTGGGAAGGGGCCACGAGCAGTACTTC
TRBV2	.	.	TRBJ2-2	CASVSRGTGELFF	TGTGCCAGCGTAAGCAGGGGTACCGGGGAGCTGTTTTTT
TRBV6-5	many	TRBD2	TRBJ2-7	CASSGPLAGASYEQYF	TGTGCCAGCAGTGGGCCACTAGCGGGAGCCAGCTACGAGCAGTACTTC
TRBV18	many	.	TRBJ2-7	CASSVKGPGTSDLEQYF	TGTGCCAGCTCAGTCAAAGGGCCCGGAACATCCGACCTGGAGCAGTACTTC
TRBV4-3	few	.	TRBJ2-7	CASSPELTVPDEQYF	TGCGCCAGCAGCCCGGAACTAACGGTCCCGGACGAGCAGTACTTC
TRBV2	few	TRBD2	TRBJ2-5	CASSLSGGQETQYF	TGTGCCAGCAGCCTCAGCGGGGGTCAAGAGACCCAGTACTTC
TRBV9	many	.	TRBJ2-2	CASSVSPNTGELFF	TGTGCCAGCAGCGTAAGCCCGAACACCGGGGAGCTGTTTTTT
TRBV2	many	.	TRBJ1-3	CASRRFSGNTIYF	TGTGCCAGCAGGCGATTCTCTGGAAACACCATATATTTT
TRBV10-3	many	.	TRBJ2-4	CAISEAQVAKNIQYF	TGTGCCATCAGTGAGGCCCAGGTAGCCAAAAACATTCAGTACTTC
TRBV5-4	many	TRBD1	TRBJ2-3	CASSRQGATDTQYF	TGTGCCAGCAGCCGACAGGGGGCCACAGATACGCAGTATTTT
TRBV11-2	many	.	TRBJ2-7	CASSYGDGVYEQYF	TGTGCCAGCAGCTACGGGGACGGAGTCTACGAGCAGTACTTC
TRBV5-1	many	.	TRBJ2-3	CASSPGLPSTDTQYF	TGCGCCAGCAGCCCCGGACTGCCTAGCACAGATACGCAGTATTTT
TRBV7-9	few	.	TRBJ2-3	CASTPMDGEGDTQYF	TGTGCCAGCACCCCAATGGATGGAGAGGGTGATACGCAGTATTTT
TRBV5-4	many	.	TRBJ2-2	CASSLAGAGSYGELFF	TGTGCCAGCAGCTTGGCCGGGGCAGGGAGTTACGGGGAGCTGTTTTTT
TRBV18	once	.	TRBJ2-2	CASSPRTSNTGEPFF	TGTGCCAGCTCACCAAGGACATCGAACACCGGGGAGCCGTTTTTT
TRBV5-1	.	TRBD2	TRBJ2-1	CASSGGGRSDEQFF	TGCGCCAGCTCCGGGGGGGGGCGTTCGGATGAGCAGTTCTTC
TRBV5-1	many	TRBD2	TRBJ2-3	CASTGLAGNTDTQYF	TGCGCCAGCACGGGACTAGCGGGAAACACAGATACGCAGTATTTT
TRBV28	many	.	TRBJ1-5	CASSYPSGLRPQHF	TGTGCCAGCAGTTACCCCTCAGGGTTACGGCCCCAGCATTTT
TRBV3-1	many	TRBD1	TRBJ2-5	CASRRSGTGGETQYF	TGTGCCAGCAGAAGAAGTGGGACAGGGGGTGAGACCCAGTACTTC
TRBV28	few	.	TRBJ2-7	CASSPAAGRYEQYF	TGTGCCAGCAGTCCTGCTGCGGGGCGATACGAGCAGTACTTC
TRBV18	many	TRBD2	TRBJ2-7	CASSPSGSIPSYEQYF	TGTGCCAGCTCGCCTAGCGGGAGCATCCCCTCCTACGAGCAGTACTTC
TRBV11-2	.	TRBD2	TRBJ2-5	CASSSPLEGLAGKETQYF	TGTGCCAGCAGCTCCCCCCTTGAGGGACTAGCGGGTAAAGAGACCCAGTACTTC
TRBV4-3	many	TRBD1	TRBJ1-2	CASSQVGTGGYYGYTF	TGCGCCAGCAGCCAAGTGGGGACAGGGGGATACTATGGCTACACCTTC
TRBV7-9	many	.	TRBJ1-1	CASSLGNPNTEAFF	TGTGCCAGCAGCTTAGGCAACCCGAACACTGAAGCTTTCTTT
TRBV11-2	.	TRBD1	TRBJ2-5	CASSLGRQGQETQYF	TGTGCCAGCAGCTTAGGCCGACAGGGACAAGAGACCCAGTACTTC
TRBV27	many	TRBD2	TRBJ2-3	CASKLAPPDTQYF	TGTGCCAGCAAACTAGCGCCCCCAGATACGCAGTATTTT
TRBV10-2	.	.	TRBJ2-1	CASSEAGGSEQFF	TGCGCCAGCAGTGAAGCCGGAGGCTCTGAGCAGTTCTTC
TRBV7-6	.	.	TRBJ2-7	CANSSQQGSHEQYF	TGTGCCAACAGCTCGCAGCAGGGTAGCCACGAGCAGTACTTC
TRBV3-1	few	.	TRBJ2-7	CASSQVLAYEQYF	TGTGCCAGCAGCCAAGTATTGGCCTACGAGCAGTACTTC
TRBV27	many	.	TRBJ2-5	CASSLQVQETQYF	TGTGCCAGCAGTCTACAGGTCCAAGAGACCCAGTACTTC